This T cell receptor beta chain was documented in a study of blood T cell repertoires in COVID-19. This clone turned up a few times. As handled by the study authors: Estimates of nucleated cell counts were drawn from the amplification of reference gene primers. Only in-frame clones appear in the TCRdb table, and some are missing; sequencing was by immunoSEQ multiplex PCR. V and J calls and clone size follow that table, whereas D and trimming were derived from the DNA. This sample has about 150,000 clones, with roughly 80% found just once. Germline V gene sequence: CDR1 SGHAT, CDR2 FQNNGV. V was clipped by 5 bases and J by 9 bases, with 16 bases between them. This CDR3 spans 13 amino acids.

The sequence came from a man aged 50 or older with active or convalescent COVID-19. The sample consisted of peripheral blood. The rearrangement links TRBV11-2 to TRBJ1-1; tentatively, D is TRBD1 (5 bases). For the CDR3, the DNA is TGTGCCAGCAGCCCACTGGGGGGTCGGAAAGCTTTCTTT. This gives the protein CASSPLGGRKAFF.